These 4 T cell receptor beta chains were all obtained from the same sample, sequenced in a study of cytomegalovirus exposure and HLA in healthy donors. 13 Jbeta primers and 60 Vbeta primers were used for the PCR. Method: immunoSEQ multiplex PCR; TCRdb's copy keeps in-frame clones and lacks some. The data contain around 130,000 clones, 65% to 80% of them singletons. Sequencing was done on a sample of PBMCs. The receptors stem from a woman aged 35 to 49 in good health and CMV-seropositive.

The chain couples TRBV27 to TRBJ1-5; D is undetermined. The V and J ends lost 1 base and 3 bases respectively, with 7 bases between them. Looked up from germline, CDR1 is MNHEY and CDR2 is SMNVEV (reference sequence). The CDR3 runs 14 residues. CDR3 in DNA: TGTGCCAGCAGTTTATTCGGGGACAATCAGCCCCAGCATTTT. The encoded protein is CASSLFGDNQPQHF.

The chain carries TRBV30 and TRBJ1-1; no definite D call. CDR1 is GTSNPN, CDR2 SVGIG, per germline (reference sequence). The CDR3 length is 14 residues. V was cut by 6 bases and J by 1 base, with 15 bases left in between. CDR3: CACPPRHTNTEAFF. The CDR3 region has the DNA TGTGCCTGCCCCCCGAGACATACGAACACTGAAGCTTTCTTT.

This clone appeared a few times. The genes are TRBV4-3 and TRBJ1-2; possibly TRBD1 for D (5 bases). The CDR3 consists of 16 residues. The V gene's germline CDR1 is LGHNA and CDR2 YSLEER. V was pared by 0 bases and J by 8 bases, with 19 bases between. CDR3 sequence: CASSQDLRAGARGYTF. The CDR3 region has the DNA TGCGCCAGCAGCCAAGATCTCCGGGCTGGGGCACGGGGCTACACCTTC.

This clone appeared a few times. The V and J genes are TRBV6-5 and TRBJ2-5; TRBD2 matches at 10 bases. TRBJ2-7 matches the DNA end more closely, so the J call is doubtful. Germline assignment: CDR1 MNHEY and CDR2 SVGAGI. The CDR3 spans 16 residues. The CDR3 loop is CASSYSLAGASYEQYF. The CDR3 nucleotides are TGTGCCAGCAGTTACTCCCTAGCGGGAGCCTCCTACGAGCAGTACTTC.